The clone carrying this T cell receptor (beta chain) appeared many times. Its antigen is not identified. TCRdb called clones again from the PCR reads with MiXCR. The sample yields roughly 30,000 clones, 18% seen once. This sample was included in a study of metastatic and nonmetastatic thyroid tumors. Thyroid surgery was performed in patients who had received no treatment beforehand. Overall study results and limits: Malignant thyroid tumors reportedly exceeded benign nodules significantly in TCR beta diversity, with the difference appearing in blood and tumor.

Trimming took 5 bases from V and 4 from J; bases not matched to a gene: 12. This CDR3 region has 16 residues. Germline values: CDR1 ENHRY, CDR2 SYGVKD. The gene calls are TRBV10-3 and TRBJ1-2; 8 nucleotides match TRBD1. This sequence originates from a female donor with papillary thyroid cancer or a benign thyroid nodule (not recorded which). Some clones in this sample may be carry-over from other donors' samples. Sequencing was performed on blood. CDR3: CAISSLTGVISYGYTF. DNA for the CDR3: TGTGCCATCAGTAGCTTGACAGGGGTCATTAGCTATGGCTACACCTTC.